A single sample gave rise to the 14 T cell receptor beta chains below, sequenced in a study of CD4 T cells in relation to SARS-CoV-2 and coronaviruses. Only in-frame clones appear in the TCRdb table, and some are missing; sequencing was by immunoSEQ multiplex PCR. The sample lists about 59,000 clones, more than 80% occurring once. Unexposed donor CD4+ T cells date from 2011-2018, before the COVID-19 pandemic. The sample consisted of memory CD4+ T cells from PBMCs. These receptors all stem from a human donor in good health.

The chain combines TRBV28 with TRBJ2-1; 11 bases line up with TRBD2. Germline V gene data show CDR1 as MDHEN and CDR2 as SYDVKM. Germline trimming cut 5 bases from V and 5 bases from J; bases unmatched to any gene: 8. The CDR3 covers 16 residues. CDR3 loop: CASSTGTSGGDNEQFF. The CDR3 region has the DNA TGTGCCAGCAGTACAGGGACTAGCGGAGGTGACAATGAGCAGTTCTTC.

The rearrangement links TRBV7-2 to TRBJ1-2, with 11 bases aligning to TRBD1. This CDR3 is 14 amino acids long. V was pared by 1 base and J by 7 bases, with 2 bases of the junction left unmatched. Germline loops: CDR1 SGHTA, CDR2 FQGNSA. The CDR3 DNA is TGTGCCAGCAGCTTAGGGACAGGGGGCGGTGGCTACACCTTC. This sequence encodes CASSLGTGGGGYTF.

The V call is TRBV20-1, the J call TRBJ2-5; D remains ambiguous. The germline gives CDR1 DFQATT, CDR2 SNEGSKA (reference sequence). With 3 bases removed from V and 7 bases from J, the gap between germline ends came to 15 bases. CDR3 size: 13 residues. The CDR3 region is CSASQPSPGTQYF. The CDR3, as DNA: TGCAGTGCTAGTCAACCCAGCCCAGGGACCCAGTACTTC.

V is TRBV5-1 and J is TRBJ2-5, with 8 bases lining up with TRBD1. There are 14 residues in the CDR3. V lost 4 bases and J lost 2; bases outside the gene matches: 4. Per germline, CDR1 SGHRS and CDR2 YFSETQ. The DNA for the CDR3 is TGCGCCAGCAGCGGGGGACAGGCGCAAGAGACCCAGTACTTC. Translating gives CASSGGQAQETQYF.

The chain carries TRBV28 and TRBJ2-6; possibly TRBD1 for D (5 bases). In germline, CDR1 is MDHEN, CDR2 SYDVKM. Trimming cost V 8 bases and J 0 bases, with 14 bases left between them. There are 16 residues in the CDR3. CDR3 in amino acids: CASGSGQYSGANVLTF. DNA for the CDR3: TGTGCCAGCGGAAGTGGACAATACTCTGGGGCCAACGTCCTGACTTTC.

This rearrangement joins TRBV27 to TRBJ1-3; D not certain. With 6 bases removed from V and 0 bases from J, the gap between germline ends came to 6 bases. The CDR3 runs to 13 residues. Germline CDR1 and CDR2: MNHEY and SMNVEV (reference sequence). The CDR3 region is CASRLSSGNTIYF. The CDR3 bases are TGTGCCAGCAGACTTAGCTCTGGAAACACCATATATTTT.

The chain links TRBV28 to TRBJ2-7; 9 bases line up with TRBD1. The length of the CDR3 is 15 residues. V lost 3 bases and J lost 6; bases outside the gene matches: 9. The germline V gene encodes CDR1 MDHEN and CDR2 SYDVKM. In DNA form, the CDR3 reads TGTGCCAGCAGTTTTTCCGGGACAGGGTCAATCGAGCAGTACTTC. Its protein product is CASSFSGTGSIEQYF.

To note about this clone: Different DNA sequences within this sample yield the same CDR3. V is TRBV5-1 and J is TRBJ2-3; tentatively, D is TRBD1 (5 bases). The CDR3 is 13 residues long. Germline CDR1 SGHRS, CDR2 YFSETQ. V was shortened by 5 bases and J by 1 base, with 8 bases between the two germline ends. In nucleotides, the CDR3 is TGCGCCAGCAGTTTAGGGGGCACAGATACGCAGTATTTT. Translating it yields CASSLGGTDTQYF.

The chain is built from TRBV29-1 and TRBJ2-3; possibly TRBD1 or TRBD2 for D (6 bases each). V lost 3 bases and J lost 5, with 12 bases in between. The CDR3 extends over 13 amino acids. CDR1 and CDR2 (germline): SQVTM, ANQGSEA. The CDR3 protein is CSVERGAEDTQYF. Here the CDR3 DNA reads TGCAGCGTTGAGAGGGGGGCGGAAGATACGCAGTATTTT.

The V gene is TRBV19, the J gene TRBJ2-1; 7 bases are shared with TRBD2. Per germline, CDR1 LNHDA and CDR2 SQIVND (reference sequence). The CDR3 runs 16 residues. V shed 5 bases, J shed 0 bases, and the junction held 7 bases outside the gene matches. The CDR3 region has the DNA TGTGCCAGTAGTTTACTAGCGCGAAGCTCCTACAATGAGCAGTTCTTC. Amino acids: CASSLLARSSYNEQFF.

This sequence joins TRBV13 and TRBJ1-6; 7 bases agree with TRBD1. This CDR3 is built from 18 residues. Germline V gives CDR1 PRHDT, CDR2 FYEKMQ (reference sequence). The J segment lost 0 bases and the V segment lost 5 bases, leaving 10 bases of the junction unmatched. DNA of the CDR3: TGTGCCAGCAGCCTTGGGACAGTTAAAAGCTCCTATAATTCACCCCTCCACTTT. Protein product: CASSLGTVKSSYNSPLHF.

This clone has only one observation. The rearrangement links TRBV3-1 (or the pseudogene TRBV3-2) to TRBJ1-3, with a tentative D call TRBD1 (6 bases). The CDR3 is 15 amino acids. The germline CDR1 and CDR2 sequences are LGHDT and YNNKEL (reference sequence). The V gene lost 2 bases and the J gene lost 2 bases, with 10 bases spanning the gap. CDR3 sequence (DNA): TGTGCCAGCAGCCAACCCCAGGGGACTGGAAACACCATATATTTT. Amino acids: CASSQPQGTGNTIYF.

The rearrangement joins TRBV2 to TRBJ1-1; D perhaps matches TRBD1 (5 bases). The CDR3 extends over 13 amino acids. The V end lost 7 bases, the J end lost 4 bases, and 13 bases lay between the germline ends. Germline CDR1 and CDR2: SNHLY and FYNNEI. CDR3: CASITDSTTEAFF. The DNA of the CDR3 is TGTGCCAGCATCACAGACAGTACCACTGAAGCTTTCTTT.

The V and J genes are TRBV5-5 and TRBJ2-3; a weak D match, TRBD2 (6 bases). Trimming took 1 base from V and 1 from J, leaving 13 bases between them. CDR3 size: 16 residues. Per germline, CDR1 SGHKS and CDR2 YYEKEE (reference sequence). The CDR3 protein is CASSLLPSVGTDTQYF. As DNA, the CDR3 is TGTGCCAGCAGCTTGTTGCCTAGCGTTGGCACAGATACGCAGTATTTT.